A single sample is the source of the 2 T cell receptor beta chains below, sequenced in a study of cytomegalovirus exposure and HLA in healthy donors. The study ran its PCR with 60 Vbeta and 13 Jbeta primers. This table comes from immunoSEQ multiplex PCR, and its TCRdb copy is limited to in-frame clones, with some not included. The sample contains under 80,000 clones, approximately 75% of which appear only once. The sequencing sample was made of PBMCs. These receptors all come from a woman in her 30s in good health and CMV-seronegative.

The V gene is TRBV19, the J gene TRBJ2-5; no clear D. The DNA end is more similar to TRBJ2-7, so the J call may be wrong. Germline V gene sequence: CDR1 LNHDA, CDR2 SQIVND (reference sequence). CDR3 length: 13 residues. For the CDR3, the DNA is TGTGCCAGTACCTCCGGTTTATCCTACGAGCAGTACTTC. This gives the protein CASTSGLSYEQYF.

The chain couples TRBV7-2 to TRBJ1-2, with TRBD1 matching over 8 bases. The CDR3 runs to 14 residues. The germline gives CDR1 SGHTA, CDR2 FQGNSA. Trimming took 5 bases from V and 7 from J; bases not matched to a gene: 9. CDR3 region: CASSLGGTGIGYTF. The CDR3, as DNA: TGTGCCAGCAGCCTCGGGGGGACAGGAATTGGCTACACCTTC.